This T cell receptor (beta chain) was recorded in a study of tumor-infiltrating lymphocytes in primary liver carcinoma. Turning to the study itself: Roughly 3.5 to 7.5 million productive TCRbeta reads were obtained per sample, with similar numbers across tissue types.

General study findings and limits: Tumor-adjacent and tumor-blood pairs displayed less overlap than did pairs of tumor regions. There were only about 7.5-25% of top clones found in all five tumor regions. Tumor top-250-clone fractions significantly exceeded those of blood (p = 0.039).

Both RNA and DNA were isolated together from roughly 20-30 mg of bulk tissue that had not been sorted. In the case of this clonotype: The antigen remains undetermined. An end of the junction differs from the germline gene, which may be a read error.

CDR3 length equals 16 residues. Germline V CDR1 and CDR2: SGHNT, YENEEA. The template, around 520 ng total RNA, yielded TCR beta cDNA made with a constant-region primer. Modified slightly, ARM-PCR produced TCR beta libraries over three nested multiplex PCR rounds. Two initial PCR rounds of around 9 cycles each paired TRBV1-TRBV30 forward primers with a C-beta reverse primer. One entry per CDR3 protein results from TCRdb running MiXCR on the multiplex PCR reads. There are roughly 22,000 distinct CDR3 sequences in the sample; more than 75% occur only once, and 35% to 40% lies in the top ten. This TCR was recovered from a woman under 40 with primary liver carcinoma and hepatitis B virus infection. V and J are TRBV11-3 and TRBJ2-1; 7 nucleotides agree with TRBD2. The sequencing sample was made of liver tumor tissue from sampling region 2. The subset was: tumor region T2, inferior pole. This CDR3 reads CASNFLADISYNEKFF. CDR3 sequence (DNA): TGTGCCAGCAACTTCCTAGCGGATATATCCTATAATGAGAAGTTCTTC.